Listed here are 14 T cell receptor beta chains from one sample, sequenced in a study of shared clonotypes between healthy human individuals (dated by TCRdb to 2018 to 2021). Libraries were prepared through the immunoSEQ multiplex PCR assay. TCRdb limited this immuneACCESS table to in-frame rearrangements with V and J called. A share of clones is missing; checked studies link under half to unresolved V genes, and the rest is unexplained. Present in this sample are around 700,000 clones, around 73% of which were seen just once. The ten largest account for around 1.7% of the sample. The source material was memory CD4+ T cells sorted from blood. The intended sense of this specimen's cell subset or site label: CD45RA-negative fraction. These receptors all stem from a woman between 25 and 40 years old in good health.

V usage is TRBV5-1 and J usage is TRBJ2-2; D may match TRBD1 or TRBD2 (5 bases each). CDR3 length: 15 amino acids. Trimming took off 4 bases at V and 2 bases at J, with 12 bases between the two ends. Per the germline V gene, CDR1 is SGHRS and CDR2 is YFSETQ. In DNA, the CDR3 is TGCGCCAGCAGCCACCGGGACCCTAACACCGGGGAGCTGTTTTTT. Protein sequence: CASSHRDPNTGELFF.

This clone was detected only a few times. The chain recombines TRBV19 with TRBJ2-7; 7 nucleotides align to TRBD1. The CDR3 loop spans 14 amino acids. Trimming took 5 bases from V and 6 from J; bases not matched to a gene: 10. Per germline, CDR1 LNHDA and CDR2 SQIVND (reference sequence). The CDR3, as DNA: TGTGCCAGTAGTCCATTGGACAGGACTGGCGAGCAGTACTTC. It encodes CASSPLDRTGEQYF.

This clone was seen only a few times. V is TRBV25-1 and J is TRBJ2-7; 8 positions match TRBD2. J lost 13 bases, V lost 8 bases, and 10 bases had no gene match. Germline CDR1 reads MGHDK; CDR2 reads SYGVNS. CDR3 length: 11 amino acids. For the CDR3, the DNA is TGTGCCAGCGTATCTTCGGGGGGGGCTTACTTC. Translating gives CASVSSGGAYF.

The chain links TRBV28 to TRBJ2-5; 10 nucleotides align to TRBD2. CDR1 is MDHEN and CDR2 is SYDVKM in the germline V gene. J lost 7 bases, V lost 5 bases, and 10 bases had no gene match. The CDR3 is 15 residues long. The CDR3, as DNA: TGTGCCAGCAGTCTCGGGACTAGCGATGTGGGGACCCAGTACTTC. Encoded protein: CASSLGTSDVGTQYF.

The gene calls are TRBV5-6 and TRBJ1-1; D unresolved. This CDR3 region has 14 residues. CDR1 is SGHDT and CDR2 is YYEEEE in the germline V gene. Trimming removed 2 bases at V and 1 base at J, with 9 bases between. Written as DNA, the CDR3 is TGTGCCAGCAGCTTCGGTCGACCGAACACTGAAGCTTTCTTT. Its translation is CASSFGRPNTEAFF.

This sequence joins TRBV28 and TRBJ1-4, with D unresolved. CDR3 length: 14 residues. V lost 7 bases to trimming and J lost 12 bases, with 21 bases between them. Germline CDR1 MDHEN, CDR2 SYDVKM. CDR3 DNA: TGTGCCAGCACCCCGCGTCGCACAAGGACGGAACTGTTTTTT. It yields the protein CASTPRRTRTELFF.

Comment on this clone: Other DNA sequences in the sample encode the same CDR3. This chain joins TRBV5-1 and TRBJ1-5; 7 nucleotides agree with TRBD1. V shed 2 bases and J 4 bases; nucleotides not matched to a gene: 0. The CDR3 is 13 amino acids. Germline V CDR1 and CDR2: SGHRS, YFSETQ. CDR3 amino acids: CASSLQGNQPQHF. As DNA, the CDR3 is TGCGCCAGCAGCTTACAGGGGAATCAGCCCCAGCATTTT.

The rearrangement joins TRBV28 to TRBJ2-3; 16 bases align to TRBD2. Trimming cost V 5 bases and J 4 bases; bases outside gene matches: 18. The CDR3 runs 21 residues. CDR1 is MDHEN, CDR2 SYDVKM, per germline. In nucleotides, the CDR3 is TGTGCCAGCAGTCCAACGGGACTAGCGGGAGGGAGTGGACGTGACGCAGATACGCAGTATTTT. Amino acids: CASSPTGLAGGSGRDADTQYF.

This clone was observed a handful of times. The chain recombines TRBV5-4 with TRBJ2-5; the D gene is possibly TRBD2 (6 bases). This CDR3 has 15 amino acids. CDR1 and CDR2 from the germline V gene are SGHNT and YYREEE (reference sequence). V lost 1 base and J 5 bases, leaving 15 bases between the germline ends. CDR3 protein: CASSLIGSSRETQYF. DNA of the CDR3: TGTGCCAGCAGCTTGATCGGGAGTAGTCGGGAGACCCAGTACTTC. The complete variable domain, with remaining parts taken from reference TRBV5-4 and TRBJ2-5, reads ETGVTQSPTHLIKTRGQQVTLRCSSQSGHNTVSWYQQALGQGPQFIFQYYREEENGRGNFPPRFSGLQFPNYSSELNVNALELDDSALYLCASSLIGSSRETQYFGPGTRLLVL.

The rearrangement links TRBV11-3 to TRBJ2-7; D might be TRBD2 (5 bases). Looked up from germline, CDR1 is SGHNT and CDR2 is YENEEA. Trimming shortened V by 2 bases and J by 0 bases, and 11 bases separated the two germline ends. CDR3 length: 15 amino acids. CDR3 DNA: TGTGCCAGCAGCTTACACGGGAAGCACTCCTACGAGCAGTACTTC. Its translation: CASSLHGKHSYEQYF.

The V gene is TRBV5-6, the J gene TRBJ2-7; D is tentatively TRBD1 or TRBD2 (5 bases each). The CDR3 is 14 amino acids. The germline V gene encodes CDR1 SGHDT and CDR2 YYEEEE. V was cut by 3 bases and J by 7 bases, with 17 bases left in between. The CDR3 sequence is CASSSTGTPREQYF. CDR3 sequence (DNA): TGTGCCAGCAGCTCGACCGGGACCCCGAGGGAGCAGTACTTC. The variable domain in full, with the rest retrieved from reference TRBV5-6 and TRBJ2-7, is DAGVTQSPTHLIKTRGQQVTLRCSPKSGHDTVSWYQQALGQGPQFIFQYYEEEERQRGNFPDRFSGHQFPNYSSELNVNALLLGDSALYLCASSSTGTPREQYFGPGTRLTVT.

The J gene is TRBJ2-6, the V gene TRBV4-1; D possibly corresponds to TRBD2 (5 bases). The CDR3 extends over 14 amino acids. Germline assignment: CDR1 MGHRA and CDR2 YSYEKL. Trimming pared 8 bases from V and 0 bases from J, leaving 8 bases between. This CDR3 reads CASSRGSGANVLTF. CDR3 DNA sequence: TGCGCCAGCTCCCGGGGCTCTGGGGCCAACGTCCTGACTTTC.

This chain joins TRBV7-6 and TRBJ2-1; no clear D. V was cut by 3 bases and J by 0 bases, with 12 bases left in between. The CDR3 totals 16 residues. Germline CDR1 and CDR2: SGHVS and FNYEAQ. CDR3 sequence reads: CASSFNDRSSYNEQFF. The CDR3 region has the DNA TGTGCCAGCAGCTTCAATGACCGAAGCTCCTACAATGAGCAGTTCTTC.

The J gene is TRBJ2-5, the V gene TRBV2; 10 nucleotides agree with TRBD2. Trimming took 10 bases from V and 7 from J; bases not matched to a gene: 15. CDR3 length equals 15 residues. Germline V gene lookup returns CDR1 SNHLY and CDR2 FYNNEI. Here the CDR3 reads CATASGRAPLGTQYF. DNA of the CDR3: TGTGCCACCGCAAGCGGGAGGGCCCCCCTAGGGACCCAGTACTTC.